This T cell receptor beta chain was captured in a study of cytomegalovirus exposure and HLA in healthy donors. The germline V and J ends were trimmed by 4 bases and 0 bases, with 14 bases remaining between them. CDR1 is KGHSH, CDR2 LQKENI, per germline. This CDR3 is built from 16 residues. Study-wide results and limits: Altogether, 160 or so TCR beta chains were recorded as cytomegalovirus-associated. Prediction of most subjects' HLA-A and HLA-B alleles by TCR beta sequences was reportedly accurate. Within the data, a cluster of highly shared sequence variants was likely a sequencing artifact.

Note on this clone: Its target is not known.

Researchers ran the PCR with 60 Vbeta and 13 Jbeta primers. Assay: immunoSEQ multiplex PCR; the TCRdb copy retains only in-frame clones and omits some. Of roughly 150,000 clones in the sample, 65% to 80% were seen once. The chain employs TRBV18 and TRBJ2-3, with D possibly matching TRBD1 (5 bases). The material sequenced was PBMCs. The sequence derives from a male donor in good health and CMV-seronegative. CDR3 sequence (DNA): TGTGCCAGCTCACTGGACATGCCATCTAGCACAGATACGCAGTATTTT. It encodes CASSLDMPSSTDTQYF.